Below are 14 T cell receptor beta chains sequenced from a single sample in a study of blood T cell repertoires in COVID-19. Here immunoSEQ multiplex PCR was the method, and the copy in TCRdb shows in-frame clones only, minus some. The sample has tens of thousands of clones; around 89% are singletons. Specimen: peripheral blood. The receptor set was obtained from an elderly woman with acute or convalescent COVID-19.

The chain is built from TRBV3-1 (or the pseudogene TRBV3-2) and TRBJ1-2, with TRBD1 identical over 7 bases. The V gene end was trimmed by 3 bases and the J gene end by 13 bases; junction bases not matched to a gene: 8. Germline V lookup: CDR1 LGHDT, CDR2 YNNKEL (reference sequence). The CDR3 is made up of 12 amino acids. CDR3 region: CASSQRQGVSTF. The CDR3 nucleotides are TGTGCCAGCAGCCAGAGACAGGGAGTTTCCACCTTC.

This sequence joins TRBV6-6 and TRBJ1-3; 9 nucleotides align to TRBD1. The germline V gene has CDR1 MNHNY and CDR2 SVGAGI (reference sequence). The junction had 11 bases not matched to a gene; V was cut back by 5 bases and J by 0 bases. The CDR3 covers 18 residues. CDR3 protein: CASSPGQGTRFSGNTIYF. CDR3 bases: TGTGCCAGCAGTCCTGGACAGGGGACCCGTTTCTCTGGAAACACCATATATTTT.

The chain is built from TRBV19 and TRBJ2-7; TRBD1 matches at 10 bases. CDR3 length: 14 amino acids. Unmatched junction bases numbered 2, after V lost 1 base and J lost 5 bases. Germline V gene data show CDR1 as LNHDA and CDR2 as SQIVND (reference sequence). DNA for the CDR3: TGTGCCAGTAGTATAGGGGACAGGGGCCACGAGCAGTACTTC. As protein: CASSIGDRGHEQYF.

This chain uses TRBV6-6 with TRBJ2-1; maybe TRBD2 (5 bases). There are 13 residues in the CDR3. Germline V gene sequence: CDR1 MNHNY, CDR2 SVGAGI (reference sequence). The germline V and J ends were trimmed by 2 bases and 16 bases, with 18 bases remaining between them. The CDR3 sequence is CASSYNVAGGGFF. The CDR3 DNA follows: TGTGCCAGCAGTTACAACGTCGCAGGAGGTGGATTCTTC.

This chain joins TRBV19 and TRBJ2-1, with D tentatively TRBD1 (6 bases). CDR3 size: 15 residues. CDR1 is LNHDA, CDR2 SQIVND, per germline (reference sequence). Trimming took 5 bases from V and 0 from J, leaving 11 bases between them. The CDR3 DNA sequence: TGTGCCAGTAGTCTCACAGGGAGCTCCTACAATGAGCAGTTCTTC. It specifies CASSLTGSSYNEQFF.

This chain links TRBV5-1 with TRBJ2-1, with a weak D call TRBD2 (5 bases). This CDR3 is 16 amino acids long. CDR1 is SGHRS and CDR2 is YFSETQ in the germline V gene. V shed 4 bases and J shed 0 bases, with 14 bases lying between them. CDR3 in amino acids: CASSPAEESSYNEQFF. DNA for the CDR3: TGCGCCAGCAGCCCAGCGGAGGAAAGCTCCTACAATGAGCAGTTCTTC. The full variable domain, in which reference TRBV5-1 and TRBJ2-1 provide the parts outside the CDR3, is KAGVTQTPRYLIKTRGQQVTLSCSPISGHRSVSWYQQTPGQGLQFLFEYFSETQRNKGNFPGRFSGRQFSNSRSEMNVSTLELGDSALYLCASSPAEESSYNEQFFGPGTRLTVL.

This clone appeared once. The V gene is TRBV5-1, the J gene TRBJ2-1, with 10 bases aligning to TRBD2. The V segment lost 0 bases and the J segment 6 bases; nucleotides outside the gene matches: 3. There are 15 residues in the CDR3. Per germline, CDR1 SGHRS and CDR2 YFSETQ. The CDR3 DNA follows: TGCGCCAGCAGCTTGGATCTAGCGGGGGTCAATGAGCAGTTCTTC. It encodes CASSLDLAGVNEQFF.

This clone was counted only a few times. The genes are TRBV10-3 and TRBJ2-1; D gene unclear. Germline lookup yields CDR1 ENHRY and CDR2 SYGVKD. Trimming shortened V by 2 bases and J by 1 base, and 6 bases separated the two germline ends. This CDR3 has 14 residues. The CDR3 here is CAISEVQSYNEQFF. In DNA, the CDR3 is TGTGCCATCAGTGAGGTTCAATCCTACAATGAGCAGTTCTTC.

The rearrangement uses TRBV6-5 and TRBJ1-6; D remains ambiguous. CDR3 length: 13 residues. V lost 2 bases, J lost 10 bases, and 9 bases lay in between. Per the germline V gene, CDR1 is MNHEY and CDR2 is SVGAGI. CDR3 DNA sequence: TGTGCCAGCAGTTACAACAGTGGCTCACCCCTCCACTTT. It yields the protein CASSYNSGSPLHF.

This chain joins TRBV6-5 and TRBJ1-2; unclear D gene. V was cut by 4 bases and J by 1 base, with 13 bases left in between. The CDR3 has 15 residues. Germline lookup yields CDR1 MNHEY and CDR2 SVGAGI. Here the CDR3 reads CASSSSATGNYGYTF. The CDR3 coding sequence is TGTGCCAGCAGTTCATCAGCGACCGGTAACTATGGCTACACCTTC.

This chain joins TRBV27 and TRBJ1-2, with D possibly matching TRBD1 (6 bases). The CDR3 runs 12 residues. With 4 bases removed from V and 10 bases from J, the gap between germline ends came to 13 bases. Germline V gene lookup returns CDR1 MNHEY and CDR2 SMNVEV (reference sequence). The CDR3 DNA follows: TGTGCCAGCAGTTGGGGACAAGGCGCCTACACCTTC. It is translated as CASSWGQGAYTF.

The chain links TRBV2 to TRBJ1-4; a weak D match, TRBD1 (6 bases). Germline values: CDR1 SNHLY, CDR2 FYNNEI. The CDR3 has 15 amino acids. Trimming stripped 4 bases from V and 4 bases from J, with 13 bases between. CDR3 sequence reads: CASSVGRGFNEKLFF. Written as DNA, the CDR3 is TGTGCCAGCAGTGTTGGTAGGGGGTTTAATGAAAAACTGTTTTTT.

This clone turned up a few times. Additional DNA sequences in this sample encode the identical CDR3. The CDR3 is CASSTGETQYF. In DNA form, the CDR3 reads TGTGCCAGCAGCACAGGGGAGACCCAGTACTTC. The chain is built from TRBV6-5 and TRBJ2-5; the D gene is possibly TRBD1 (6 bases). The germline V and J ends were trimmed by 6 bases and 5 bases, with 7 bases remaining between them. The CDR3 spans 11 residues. Germline loops: CDR1 MNHEY, CDR2 SVGAGI.

CDR3 loop: CASRNRASNTEAFF. CDR3 nucleotide sequence: TGTGCCAGCAGGAACAGGGCCAGTAACACTGAAGCTTTCTTT. V and J are TRBV27 and TRBJ1-1; a possible D gene is TRBD1 (6 bases). The CDR3 runs 14 residues. Germline V gene sequence: CDR1 MNHEY, CDR2 SMNVEV (reference sequence). V was clipped by 6 bases and J by 2 bases, with 13 bases between them.